This T cell receptor beta chain was documented in a study of shared clonotypes between healthy human individuals. Background on the study: Used for every donor were three CD4 naive, three CD4 memory, two CD8 naive and one CD8 memory plate.

Findings of the study overall: A reduction in generation probabilities was seen for non-shared clonotypes relative to those shared by all four donors.

Some clones are missing from TCRdb's copy, which holds only in-frame ones; the method was immunoSEQ multiplex PCR. Of nearly 2 million clones in the sample, approximately 94% were seen once. CDR3 length equals 16 residues. V was shortened by 4 bases and J by 0 bases, with 14 bases between the two germline ends. Germline assignment: CDR1 MGHDK and CDR2 SYGVNS. A word on this clone: Its antigen is not identified.

Naive CD8 cells lacked CD45RO, underwent positive selection for CCR7 and left out terminally differentiated effector memory CD45RA+ cells. Study donors comprised healthy, HIV-negative adults devoid of recent acute infection or vaccination. The chain employs TRBV25-1 and TRBJ2-3; D gene unclear. The sample comprised naive CD8+ T cells sorted from blood. The sequence was collected from a man between 18 and 29 years old in good health. The CDR3 protein is CASSASAAVSTDTQYF. The CDR3 DNA reads as TGTGCCAGCAGTGCCTCAGCCGCCGTTAGCACAGATACGCAGTATTTT.